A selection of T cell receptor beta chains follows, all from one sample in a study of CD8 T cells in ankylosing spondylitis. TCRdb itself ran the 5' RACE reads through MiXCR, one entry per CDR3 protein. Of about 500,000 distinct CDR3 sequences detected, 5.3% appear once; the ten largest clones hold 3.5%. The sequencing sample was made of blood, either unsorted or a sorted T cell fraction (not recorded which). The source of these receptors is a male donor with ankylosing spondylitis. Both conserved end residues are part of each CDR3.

CDR3aa: CASRPPGQGLNEQFF
v_gene: TRBV28
j_gene: TRBJ2-1

CDR3aa: CSARPPDRFQETQYF
v_gene: TRBV20-1
j_gene: TRBJ2-5

CDR3aa: CASSINRGRDTQYF
v_gene: TRBV19
j_gene: TRBJ2-3

CDR3aa: CASSFRAGGTANEKLFF
v_gene: TRBV7-9
j_gene: TRBJ1-4

CDR3aa: CASLGPGARREQYF
v_gene: TRBV6-1
j_gene: TRBJ2-7

CDR3aa: CASSYSKWLAGFNEQFF
v_gene: TRBV6-5
j_gene: TRBJ2-1

CDR3aa: CASSSPGRTDYGYTF
v_gene: TRBV6-2/TRBV6-3
j_gene: TRBJ1-2

CDR3aa: CAWSSTGDGYTF
v_gene: TRBV30
j_gene: TRBJ1-2

CDR3aa: CATSRDSRDIQYF
v_gene: TRBV24-1
j_gene: TRBJ2-4

CDR3aa: CASSFGRNTIYF
v_gene: TRBV28
j_gene: TRBJ1-3

CDR3aa: CAISGRLAGGIGELFF
v_gene: TRBV10-3
j_gene: TRBJ2-2

CDR3aa: CATSRDLPGGEQFF
v_gene: TRBV15
j_gene: TRBJ2-1

CDR3aa: CASSPLGTRMETQYF
v_gene: TRBV7-2
j_gene: TRBJ2-5

CDR3aa: CASSLPTDSEAFF
v_gene: TRBV5-1
j_gene: TRBJ1-1

CDR3aa: CASSKVEQLLLYGYTF
v_gene: TRBV28
j_gene: TRBJ1-2

CDR3aa: CASSLEGLGGSYNEQFF
v_gene: TRBV7-8
j_gene: TRBJ2-1

CDR3aa: CASSYSGPAETQYF
v_gene: TRBV6-5
j_gene: TRBJ2-5

CDR3aa: CASRQGLSTDTQYF
v_gene: TRBV28
j_gene: TRBJ2-3

CDR3aa: CASSQGTSAEQFF
v_gene: TRBV4-3
j_gene: TRBJ2-1

CDR3aa: CATGDRGKYNEQFF
v_gene: TRBV10-3
j_gene: TRBJ2-1

CDR3aa: CASSYSGTSGEETQYF
v_gene: TRBV6-5
j_gene: TRBJ2-5

CDR3aa: CATSRRGTQEQYF
v_gene: TRBV15
j_gene: TRBJ2-7

CDR3aa: CASSLARGGTAGELFF
v_gene: TRBV5-1
j_gene: TRBJ2-2

CDR3aa: CASSLWAGWGSEQYF
v_gene: TRBV27
j_gene: TRBJ2-7

CDR3aa: CASSTLQGMPYEQYF
v_gene: TRBV6-2/TRBV6-3
j_gene: TRBJ2-7

CDR3aa: CASTPGQGNSPLHF
v_gene: TRBV5-5
j_gene: TRBJ1-6

CDR3aa: CSVAGDHTYEQYF
v_gene: TRBV29-1
j_gene: TRBJ2-7

CDR3aa: CAISRDQDTQYF
v_gene: TRBV10-3
j_gene: TRBJ2-3

CDR3aa: CASSYHAGLYTDTQYF
v_gene: TRBV6-5
j_gene: TRBJ2-3

CDR3aa: CASSPGTPRVRTEAFF
v_gene: TRBV7-9
j_gene: TRBJ1-1

CDR3aa: CASSFMGSGEAFF
v_gene: TRBV27
j_gene: TRBJ1-1

CDR3aa: CASSYPLAGGPYNEQFF
v_gene: TRBV6-2/TRBV6-3
j_gene: TRBJ2-1

CDR3aa: CASSQGGNTEAFF
v_gene: TRBV28
j_gene: TRBJ1-1

CDR3aa: CASSQTSGRADEQFF
v_gene: TRBV7-9
j_gene: TRBJ2-1

CDR3aa: CASSLRLAGLLYF
v_gene: TRBV27
j_gene: TRBJ2-5

CDR3aa: CSARATGTRFTATQYF
v_gene: TRBV20-1
j_gene: TRBJ2-3

CDR3aa: CASSIRDYNEQFF
v_gene: TRBV9
j_gene: TRBJ2-1

CDR3aa: CASRGPWGTDTQYF
v_gene: TRBV27
j_gene: TRBJ2-3

CDR3aa: CASSLLREIVDTQYF
v_gene: TRBV28
j_gene: TRBJ2-3

CDR3aa: CASSIGQGAKKNIQYF
v_gene: TRBV27
j_gene: TRBJ2-4

CDR3aa: CASSPGGGDTEAFF
v_gene: TRBV5-1
j_gene: TRBJ1-1

CDR3aa: CATQSTDTQYF
v_gene: TRBV12-3/TRBV12-4
j_gene: TRBJ2-3

CDR3aa: CSARGTPGQRHTDTQYF
v_gene: TRBV20-1
j_gene: TRBJ2-3

CDR3aa: CASSLATVGQGGTEAFF
v_gene: TRBV12-3/TRBV12-4
j_gene: TRBJ1-1

CDR3aa: CASSRSGNADTQYF
v_gene: TRBV12-3/TRBV12-4
j_gene: TRBJ2-3

CDR3aa: CSATQPSGTSGGGTDTQYF
v_gene: TRBV20-1
j_gene: TRBJ2-3

CDR3aa: CASSRQGGITEAFF
v_gene: TRBV7-3
j_gene: TRBJ1-1

CDR3aa: CASRGDRSSYNSPLHF
v_gene: TRBV2
j_gene: TRBJ1-6

CDR3aa: CSATSGRKYNEQFF
v_gene: TRBV20-1
j_gene: TRBJ2-1

CDR3aa: CASSGDRGASEAFF
v_gene: TRBV6-4
j_gene: TRBJ1-1

CDR3aa: CASSQDYRGNEQYF
v_gene: TRBV4-3
j_gene: TRBJ2-7

CDR3aa: CASSDKTGALMVDTQYF
v_gene: TRBV25-1
j_gene: TRBJ2-3

CDR3aa: CASSPGTERAGQYF
v_gene: TRBV28
j_gene: TRBJ2-7